This entry lists 11 T cell receptor beta chains sequenced from one sample in a study of neurological immune-mediated disorders. Time point given: longitudinal time-point 2. TCRdb analysed the 5' RACE reads with MiXCR anew, one entry per CDR3 protein. The table has about 90,000 distinct CDR3 sequences, around 13% seen once. Sequenced sample: PBMCs. The receptor set was obtained from a female donor with HTLV-1-associated myelopathy (HAM/TSP).

This clonotype was recorded at least ten times. The chain employs TRBV3-1 and TRBJ1-6; D is possibly TRBD1 (5 bases). Trimming pared 1 base from V and 8 bases from J, leaving 12 bases between. CDR3 length: 15 residues. Germline-derived CDR1 and CDR2 are LGHDT and YNNKEL (reference sequence). As DNA, the CDR3 is TGTGCCAGCAGCCAAGGCACGCAGGGTTATTCACCCCTCCACTTT. Its protein product is CASSQGTQGYSPLHF.

The CDR3 DNA follows: TGTGCCAGCAGCTTACAGGGGAGGGAAACTGAAGCTTTCTTT. It specifies CASSLQGRETEAFF. This chain joins TRBV5-6 and TRBJ1-1; TRBD1 agrees at 7 bases. With 2 bases clipped from V and 5 bases from J, the junction kept 6 bases outside the gene matches. Germline CDR1 reads SGHDT; CDR2 reads YYEEEE. CDR3 size: 14 residues.

This clonotype is categorized as medium-sized (0.01 to 0.1%). This chain joins TRBV4-1 and TRBJ2-7, with D perhaps TRBD2 (5 bases). Per the germline V gene, CDR1 is MGHRA and CDR2 is YSYEKL. V was pared by 5 bases and J by 3 bases, with 20 bases between. The CDR3 covers 16 residues. CDR3 sequence: CASSSNSPGSLYEQYF. In nucleotides, the CDR3 is TGCGCCAGCAGCTCAAATTCTCCGGGATCTCTCTACGAGCAGTACTTC.

This clonotype was seen repeatedly, ten times or more. The chain's CDR3 is CASRASASGAYEQYF. In nucleotides, the CDR3 is TGCGCCAGCCGAGCCTCAGCTAGCGGGGCGTACGAGCAGTACTTC. This chain joins TRBV5-1 and TRBJ2-7; TRBD2 aligns across 9 bases. The J segment lost 4 bases and the V segment lost 7 bases, leaving 12 bases of the junction unmatched. CDR1 is SGHRS and CDR2 is YFSETQ in the germline V gene. The CDR3 length is 15 residues.

Many counts were recorded for this clonotype. The J gene is TRBJ2-7, the V gene TRBV6-5; 9 bases match TRBD1. Germline CDR1 and CDR2: MNHEY and SVGAGI. This CDR3 has 14 residues. V was pared by 2 bases and J by 5 bases, with 4 bases of the junction left unmatched. DNA for the CDR3: TGTGCCAGCAGTTACATGGGACAGGGACACGAGCAGTACTTC. It codes for CASSYMGQGHEQYF.

This clonotype was seen repeatedly, ten times or more. This rearrangement joins TRBV7-2 to TRBJ2-1; 9 positions agree with TRBD2. Trimming removed 1 base from V and 4 bases from J; junction bases left unmatched: 2. The CDR3 has 15 amino acids. Germline CDR1 SGHTA, CDR2 FQGNSA. CDR3 nucleotide sequence: TGTGCCAGCAGCTTAGACGCGGGGGGGTACAATGAGCAGTTCTTC. Its translation is CASSLDAGGYNEQFF.

This clonotype was found many times. The genes are TRBV7-9 and TRBJ2-7; a weak D match, TRBD1 (6 bases). Germline CDR1 and CDR2: SEHNR and FQNEAQ (reference sequence). Trimming stripped 2 bases from V and 3 bases from J, with 14 bases between. This CDR3 contains 15 residues. The CDR3 region has the DNA TGTGCCAGCAGCTTAACCGGGACACAGAACTACGAGCAGTACTTC. Translated: CASSLTGTQNYEQYF.

On this clonotype itself: One end of the junction does not line up with germline, which may come from a read error. In DNA, the CDR3 is TGTGACAGCACCTTGGACAGGGTGGGGGAAGCTTTCTTT. Its protein product is CDSTLDRVGEAFF. This chain links TRBV12-3 or TRBV12-4 with TRBJ1-1; 8 bases align to TRBD1. CDR3 length: 13 residues.

At least ten counts were recorded for this clonotype. The rearrangement links TRBV3-1 to TRBJ1-1; D ambiguous. Germline V lookup: CDR1 LGHDT, CDR2 YNNKEL (reference sequence). The CDR3 is 12 amino acids. V was cut by 3 bases and J by 1 base, with 3 bases left in between. The CDR3 region has the DNA TGTGCCAGCAGCCACACGAACACTGAAGCTTTCTTT. Translating gives CASSHTNTEAFF. Complete variable domain (other parts from reference TRBV3-1 and TRBJ1-1): DTAVSQTPKYLVTQMGNDKSIKCEQNLGHDTMYWYKQDSKKFLKIMFSYNNKELIINETVPNRFSPKSPDKAHLNLHINSLELGDSAVYFCASSHTNTEAFFGQGTRLTVV.

This clonotype was found many times. The gene calls are TRBV20-1 and TRBJ2-6; D uncertain. The CDR3 runs 15 residues. Trimming left V 0 bases short and J 2 bases short, with 8 bases between. Per germline, CDR1 DFQATT and CDR2 SNEGSKA (reference sequence). In DNA, the CDR3 is TGCAGTGCTAGAGATTACCAGGCTGGGGCCAACGTCCTGACTTTC. As protein: CSARDYQAGANVLTF.

The CDR3 DNA sequence: TGTGCCAGCAGCTCCGACCAGCGATACACAGATACGCAGTATTTT. Its protein is CASSSDQRYTDTQYF. This sequence joins TRBV5-4 and TRBJ2-3; no definite D call. V gave up 3 bases and J gave up 2 bases, with 13 bases separating them. Germline lookup yields CDR1 SGHNT and CDR2 YYREEE (reference sequence). This CDR3 has 15 amino acids. Using reference TRBV5-4 and TRBJ2-3 for the parts outside the CDR3, the full variable domain is ETGVTQSPTHLIKTRGQQVTLRCSSQSGHNTVSWYQQALGQGPQFIFQYYREEENGRGNFPPRFSGLQFPNYSSELNVNALELDDSALYLCASSSDQRYTDTQYFGPGTRLTVL.